This T cell receptor beta chain originates from a study of identifying expanded T cells in peripheral blood. Study results and limitations: Technical replicates showed about 1.1 changed clones; about 2 weeks approximately 15; four weeks 19.

Germline V CDR1 and CDR2: SNHLY, FYNNEI. After removal of 4 bases from V and 4 bases from J, the junction contained 2 bases not matched to a gene. The CDR3 is made up of 13 amino acids. Profiled with immunoSEQ multiplex PCR; TCRdb holds only in-frame clones, not every one. The sample contains about 83,000 clones, 75% to 90% of which appear only once. During the collection period, no donor immune events like infections were recorded. This clone was seen a few times. Its antigen remains unknown. V gene TRBV2 combines with J gene TRBJ1-2, with 8 bases that match TRBD1. Sequencing was performed on blood. This clonotype originated in a person aged 18 to 75 in good health. Here the CDR3 reads CASSAGGGYGYTF. CDR3 sequence (DNA): TGTGCCAGCAGTGCAGGGGGCGGCTATGGCTACACCTTC.